The rows below give T cell receptor beta chains drawn from one sample of a study of T-cell reconstitution after alpha-beta-depleted transplantation in children. TCRdb re-derived calls from the PCR reads in MiXCR, one entry per CDR3 protein. The table includes around 600,000 distinct CDR3 sequences, about 21% detected once. The sequenced sample was PBMCs, mostly from graft donor cells, obtained 360 days after TCRalphabeta/CD19-depleted stem cell transplant. The source of these receptors is a boy younger than two who had a stem cell transplant for acute myeloid leukemia, so the T cells may come from the graft donor. Both conserved end residues are part of each CDR3. D genes are given only for firm matches. Clone size is given for some rows only: seen once, a few or many times, or a class if the clone is expanded.

abundance,j_gene,v_gene,d_gene,CDR3aa,CDR3nt
.,TRBJ2-1,TRBV20-1,TRBD2,CSALGLEVHNEQFF,TGCAGTGCCCTGGGACTAGAGGTACACAATGAGCAGTTCTTC
.,TRBJ2-3,TRBV5-5,TRBD2,CASSLVVAGGSDTQYF,TGTGCCAGCAGCTTGGTCGTAGCGGGGGGTTCAGATACGCAGTATTTT
many,TRBJ1-1,TRBV4-2,.,CASSQEQDSVAFF,TGTGCCAGCAGCCAGGAACAGGACTCGGTAGCTTTCTTT
many,TRBJ1-5,TRBV20-1,.,CSASPRGSNQPQHF,TGCAGTGCTAGCCCCCGGGGGAGCAATCAGCCCCAGCATTTT
few,TRBJ2-3,TRBV29-1,TRBD2,CSVEVRGGTDTQYF,TGCAGCGTTGAGGTGCGGGGGGGCACAGATACGCAGTATTTT
.,TRBJ2-7,TRBV10-2,.,CASSESYSYEQYF,TGCGCCAGCAGTGAGTCGTACTCCTACGAGCAGTACTTC
.,TRBJ2-1,TRBV6-4,TRBD1,CASSDFGQGTGEQFF,TGTGCCAGCAGTGACTTTGGACAGGGGACCGGTGAGCAGTTCTTC
.,TRBJ1-4,TRBV21-1,.,CASSQRRDRGQWFF,TGTGCCAGCAGCCAAAGGAGGGACAGGGGCCAATGGTTTTTT
many,TRBJ2-5,TRBV4-3,.,CASSQDTYQRETQYF,TGCGCCAGCAGCCAAGATACTTACCAGAGAGAGACCCAGTACTTC
.,TRBJ2-2,TRBV5-1,TRBD1,CASSLDRGRGGELFF,TGCGCCAGCAGCTTGGACAGGGGGCGCGGCGGGGAGCTGTTTTTT
many,TRBJ2-1,TRBV20-1,.,CSARGGSDNEQFF,TGCAGTGCTAGAGGGGGTTCGGATAATGAGCAGTTCTTC
many,TRBJ2-5,TRBV11-2,TRBD2,CASSLGGFKETQYF,TGTGCCAGCAGCTTGGGGGGGTTTAAGGAGACCCAGTACTTC
many,TRBJ2-7,TRBV12-3/TRBV12-4,.,CASSWGGATYEQYF,TGTGCCAGCAGTTGGGGCGGTGCGACGTACGAGCAGTACTTC
.,TRBJ2-1,TRBV28,TRBD2,CASSLRGGPTSSYNEQFF,TGTGCCAGCAGTTTACGCGGGGGGCCGACTAGCTCCTACAATGAGCAGTTCTTC
few,TRBJ1-4,TRBV12-3/TRBV12-4,.,CASSFRGAEKLFF,TGTGCCAGCAGTTTTCGAGGTGCGGAAAAACTGTTTTTT
.,TRBJ1-1,TRBV6-5,.,CASSYLKTLMNTEAFF,TGTGCCAGCAGTTACCTTAAAACCCTTATGAACACTGAAGCTTTCTTT
few,TRBJ2-3,TRBV10-3,TRBD2,CAISERLGSGGTDTQYF,TGTGCCATCAGTGAGAGGTTGGGGAGCGGGGGGACAGATACGCAGTATTTT
.,TRBJ2-5,TRBV7-9,.,CASSLVQGIHQETQYF,TGTGCCAGCAGCTTAGTACAGGGTATTCACCAAGAGACCCAGTACTTC
few,TRBJ2-5,TRBV4-3,.,CASSLSSGATETQYF,TGCGCCAGCAGCCTGAGCTCTGGGGCCACAGAGACCCAGTACTTC
few,TRBJ2-6,TRBV20-1,.,CSARTDPGANVLTF,TGCAGTGCTAGAACGGACCCTGGGGCCAACGTCCTGACTTTC
many,TRBJ1-2,TRBV20-1,.,CSARGAFSYGYTF,TGCAGTGCTAGAGGGGCCTTCAGCTATGGCTACACCTTC
.,TRBJ2-7,TRBV28,.,CASRQQGRAPYEQYF,TGTGCCAGCAGGCAACAGGGAAGGGCCCCCTACGAGCAGTACTTC
many,TRBJ2-3,TRBV7-2,TRBD2,CASSSSGGADTQYF,TGTGCCAGCAGCTCTAGCGGGGGGGCTGATACGCAGTATTTT
few,TRBJ1-1,TRBV5-1,.,CASSEQALAEAFF,TGCGCCAGCAGCGAACAGGCTCTGGCTGAAGCTTTCTTT
.,TRBJ2-3,TRBV11-2,.,CASSLVSTVGADTQYF,TGTGCCAGCAGCTTAGTATCTACGGTGGGCGCAGATACGCAGTATTTT
.,TRBJ1-2,TRBV20-1,TRBD1,CSASGQELYYGYTF,TGCAGTGCTAGTGGACAGGAACTATACTATGGCTACACCTTC
many,TRBJ1-2,TRBV15,TRBD1,CATSRGRGQGNLYGYTF,TGTGCCACCAGCAGAGGCCGGGGACAGGGAAACTTGTATGGCTACACCTTC
few,TRBJ2-2,TRBV15,.,CATSKEPNTGELFF,TGTGCCACCAGCAAGGAACCCAACACCGGGGAGCTGTTTTTT
few,TRBJ2-3,TRBV10-3,.,CAISEADLTDTQYF,TGTGCCATCAGTGAAGCCGACCTTACAGATACGCAGTATTTT
.,TRBJ1-5,TRBV4-2,.,CASSQGTNPAQPQHF,TGTGCCAGCAGCCAAGGGACAAATCCGGCTCAGCCCCAGCATTTT
once,TRBJ2-1,TRBV6-8,.,CASRFFFGGHRRDYNEQFF,TGTGCCAGCAGATTCTTTTTCGGGGGTCACAGGAGAGACTACAATGAGCAGTTCTTC
once,TRBJ2-4,TRBV11-2,.,CASSLESRGGIQYF,TGTGCCAGCAGCTTAGAAAGCAGGGGGGGCATTCAGTACTTC
few,TRBJ2-1,TRBV20-1,TRBD2,CSASNALGGGASEQFF,TGCAGTGCTAGTAATGCCCTGGGCGGGGGGGCCTCTGAGCAGTTCTTC
.,TRBJ2-5,TRBV29-1,.,CSASLSQETQYF,TGCAGCGCGAGCCTGTCCCAAGAGACCCAGTACTTC
.,TRBJ2-1,TRBV20-1,TRBD1,CSAPGQGINEQFF,TGCAGTGCCCCGGGACAGGGTATTAATGAGCAGTTCTTC
.,TRBJ1-5,TRBV20-1,TRBD1,CSARSGTGKGYSNQPQHF,TGCAGTGCCCGGTCCGGGACAGGGAAGGGGTATAGCAATCAGCCCCAGCATTTT
.,TRBJ2-3,TRBV9,.,CASSVGAGFLKDTQYF,TGTGCCAGCAGCGTAGGAGCAGGGTTCCTAAAAGATACGCAGTATTTT
.,TRBJ1-1,TRBV7-9,.,CASSFGGGLGEAFF,TGTGCCAGCAGCTTCGGGGGGGGACTGGGTGAAGCTTTCTTT
few,TRBJ2-7,TRBV7-2,TRBD2,CASSLLLAHTYEQYF,TGTGCCAGCAGCTTGTTACTAGCGCATACCTACGAGCAGTACTTC
few,TRBJ2-7,TRBV9,TRBD1,CASSYRDRGASYEQYF,TGTGCCAGCAGCTATCGGGACAGGGGAGCCTCCTACGAGCAGTACTTC
many,TRBJ2-4,TRBV29-1,.,CSVELTASNIQYF,TGCAGCGTTGAGCTTACAGCCTCAAACATTCAGTACTTC
.,TRBJ1-2,TRBV20-1,.,CSASKVGQKDIYTF,TGCAGTGCTAGTAAAGTGGGGCAGAAGGACATCTACACCTTC
many,TRBJ2-5,TRBV7-2,TRBD2,CASSQGLAQETQYF,TGTGCCAGCAGCCAGGGACTAGCGCAAGAGACCCAGTACTTC
.,TRBJ1-4,TRBV4-3,.,CASSQDLRRETNEKLFF,TGCGCCAGCAGCCAAGATCTCCGCAGGGAAACTAATGAAAAACTGTTTTTT
.,TRBJ1-5,TRBV20-1,.,CSASELDSNQPQHF,TGCAGTGCTAGCGAGCTAGATAGCAATCAGCCCCAGCATTTT
few,TRBJ2-4,TRBV7-2,.,CASSLVAGRKSIQYF,TGTGCCAGCAGCTTAGTGGCTGGGCGGAAAAGCATTCAGTACTTC
.,TRBJ2-1,TRBV20-1,TRBD2,CRLAGGPSGYNEQFF,TGCAGACTAGCGGGGGGGCCCTCAGGCTACAATGAGCAGTTCTTC
many,TRBJ2-6,TRBV21-1,.,CASSLNVLTF,TGTGCCAGCAGCCTCAACGTCCTGACTTTC
few,TRBJ1-4,TRBV7-6,.,CASSITGFGHEKLFF,TGTGCCAGCAGCATCACCGGGTTTGGGCATGAAAAACTGTTTTTT
few,TRBJ2-2,TRBV12-3/TRBV12-4,.,CASNDSGERSGELFF,TGTGCCAGCAACGACTCAGGGGAGAGGTCCGGGGAGCTGTTTTTT
.,TRBJ2-7,TRBV2,TRBD2,CASSSGTNRISEQYF,TGTGCCAGCAGCTCCGGGACTAACCGGATCTCCGAGCAGTACTTC
.,TRBJ1-3,TRBV5-6,.,CASSLGLPYSGNTIYF,TGTGCCAGCAGCTTGGGTCTTCCTTACTCTGGAAACACCATATATTTT
few,TRBJ2-2,TRBV15,.,CATSEGGGARTGELFF,TGTGCCACCAGCGAAGGAGGGGGGGCGAGGACCGGGGAGCTGTTTTTT
.,TRBJ1-2,TRBV20-1,.,CSASEGQEKSGYTF,TGCAGTGCTAGCGAAGGGCAGGAGAAAAGCGGCTACACCTTC